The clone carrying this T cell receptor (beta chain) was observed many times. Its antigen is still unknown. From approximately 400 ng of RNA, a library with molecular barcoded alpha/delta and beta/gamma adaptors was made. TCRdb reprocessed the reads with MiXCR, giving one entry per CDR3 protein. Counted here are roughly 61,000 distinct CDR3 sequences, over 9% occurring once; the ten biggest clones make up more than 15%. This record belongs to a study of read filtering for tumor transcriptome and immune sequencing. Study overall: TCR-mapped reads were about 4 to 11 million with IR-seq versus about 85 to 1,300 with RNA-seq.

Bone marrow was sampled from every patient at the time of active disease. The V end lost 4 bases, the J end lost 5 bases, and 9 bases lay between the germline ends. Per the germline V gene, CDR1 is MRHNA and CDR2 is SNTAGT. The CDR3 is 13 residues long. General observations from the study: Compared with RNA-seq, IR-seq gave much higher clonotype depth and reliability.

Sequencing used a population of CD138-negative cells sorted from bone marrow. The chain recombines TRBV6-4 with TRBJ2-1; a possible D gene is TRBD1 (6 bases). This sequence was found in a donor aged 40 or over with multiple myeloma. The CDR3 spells CASSADRNNEQFF. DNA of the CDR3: TGTGCCAGCAGTGCGGACAGAAACAATGAGCAGTTCTTC.